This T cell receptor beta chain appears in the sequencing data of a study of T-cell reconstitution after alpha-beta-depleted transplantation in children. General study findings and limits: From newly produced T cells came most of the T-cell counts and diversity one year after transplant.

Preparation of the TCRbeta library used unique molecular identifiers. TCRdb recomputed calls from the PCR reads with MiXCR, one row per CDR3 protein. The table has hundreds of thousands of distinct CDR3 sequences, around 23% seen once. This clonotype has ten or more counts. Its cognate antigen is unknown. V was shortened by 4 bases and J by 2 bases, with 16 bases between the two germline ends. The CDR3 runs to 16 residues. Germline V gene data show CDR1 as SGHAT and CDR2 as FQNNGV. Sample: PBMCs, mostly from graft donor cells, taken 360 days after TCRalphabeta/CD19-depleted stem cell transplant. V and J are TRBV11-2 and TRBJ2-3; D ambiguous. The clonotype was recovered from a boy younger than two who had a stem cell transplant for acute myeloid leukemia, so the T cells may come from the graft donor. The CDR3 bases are TGTGCCAGCAGCTCACTATCCGGGCCACCCACAGATACGCAGTATTTT. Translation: CASSSLSGPPTDTQYF.